In this sample, the clone carrying this T cell receptor (beta chain) turned up many times. Individual cDNA molecules each received unique molecular identifiers attached to them. TCRdb processed the 5' RACE reads anew with MiXCR; each CDR3 protein has one entry. Of some 30,000 distinct CDR3 sequences listed, approximately 6.3% are singletons. This specimen belongs to a study of early T cells in non-severe SARS-CoV-2 infection. V was cut by 4 bases and J by 7 bases, with 15 bases left in between. The CDR3 sequence is 14 residues long. Germline-derived CDR1 and CDR2 are SGHTS and YDEGEE. The TCR comes from an adult who was a healthcare worker with PCR-confirmed SARS-CoV-2 infection or an uninfected control (not recorded which). The chain has TRBV5-8 and TRBJ2-1; D unclear. Sequencing input: whole blood. The CDR3 DNA is TGTGCCAGCAGCCCCCTGCGGTGGGGTAATGAGCAGTTCTTC. It encodes CASSPLRWGNEQFF.